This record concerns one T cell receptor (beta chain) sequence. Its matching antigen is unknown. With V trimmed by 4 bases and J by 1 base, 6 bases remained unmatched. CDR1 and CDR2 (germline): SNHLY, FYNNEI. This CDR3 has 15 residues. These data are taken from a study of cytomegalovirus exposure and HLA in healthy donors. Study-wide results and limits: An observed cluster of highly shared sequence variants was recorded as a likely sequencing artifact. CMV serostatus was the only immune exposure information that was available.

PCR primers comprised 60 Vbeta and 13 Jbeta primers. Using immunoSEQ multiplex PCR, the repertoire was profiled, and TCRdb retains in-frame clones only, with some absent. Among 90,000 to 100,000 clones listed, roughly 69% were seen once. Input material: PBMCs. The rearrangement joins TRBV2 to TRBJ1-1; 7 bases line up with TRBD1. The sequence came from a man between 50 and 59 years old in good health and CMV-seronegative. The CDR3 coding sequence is TGTGCCAGCAGTGGAAGACAGGGCCCGAACACTGAAGCTTTCTTT. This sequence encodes CASSGRQGPNTEAFF. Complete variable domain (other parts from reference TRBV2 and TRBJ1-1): EPEVTQTPSHQVTQMGQEVILRCVPISNHLYFYWYRQILGQKVEFLVSFYNNEISEKSEIFDDQFSVERPDGSNFTLKIRSTKLEDSAMYFCASSGRQGPNTEAFFGQGTRLTVV.